The clone carrying this T cell receptor beta chain was seen once. The data were obtained in a study of CD8+CD57+ T cells in acquired aplastic anemia. The TCR beta profiling, which covered VDJ combination and CDR3 sequence, was carried out using genomic DNA as the template. TCRdb called the reads again in MiXCR, with one record for every CDR3 protein. The table has 100,000 to 150,000 distinct CDR3 sequences, 48% seen once. V was pared by 5 bases and J by 4 bases, with 9 bases of the junction left unmatched. CDR1 and CDR2 from the germline V gene are SNHLY and FYNNEI. The CDR3 extends over 15 amino acids.

This chain uses TRBV2 with TRBJ1-2, with 8 bases fitting TRBD1. The sequence was collected from a human donor in good health, serving as a control. The material sequenced was sorted CD4+, CD8+, or CD8+CD57+ T cells (not recorded which) from PBMCs. The CDR3 region is CASSKGQVFPYGYTF. The CDR3, as DNA: TGTGCCAGCAGTAAGGGACAGGTATTCCCCTATGGCTACACCTTC. The variable domain in full, with the rest retrieved from reference TRBV2 and TRBJ1-2, is EPEVTQTPSHQVTQMGQEVILRCVPISNHLYFYWYRQILGQKVEFLVSFYNNEISEKSEIFDDQFSVERPDGSNFTLKIRSTKLEDSAMYFCASSKGQVFPYGYTFGSGTRLTVV.